This TCR beta chain appears in the sequencing data of a study of T cells expressing NK-cell markers. General study findings and limits: Unclear, still, was the HCMV specificity of the expanded NKG2C+ T cell clones.

This CDR3 is built from 15 residues. Germline assignment: CDR1 SGHTA and CDR2 FQGNSA. TCRdb re-called the 5' RACE reads; every CDR3 protein appears as one record, without DNA. The sample has 200,000 to 300,000 distinct CDR3 sequences. Notes on this clonotype: Its antigen is still unknown.

The source of this sequence is a woman aged 18 to 75 in good health. Sequences were obtained from blood T cells: a sorted CD56 or NKG2C T cell subset, CD4+ or CD8+ T cells, or bulk PBMC T cells (not recorded which). The V gene is TRBV7-2, the J gene TRBJ2-7; TCRdb proposes TRBD1, but this gene call is untestable without DNA. The CDR3 loop is CASSLRGKLGTEQYF. The variable domain in full, with the rest retrieved from reference TRBV7-2 and TRBJ2-7, is GAGVSQSPSNKVTEKGKDVELRCDPISGHTALYWYRQSLGQGLEFLIYFQGNSAPDKSGLPSDRFSAERTGGSVSTLTIQRTQQEDSAVYLCASSLRGKLGTEQYFGPGTRLTVT.